This T cell receptor (beta chain) comes out of a study of metastatic and nonmetastatic thyroid tumors. Study-wide context: The study looked at repertoires side by side in blood and in tumor or nodule tissue from malignant and benign thyroid patients.

Germline V gives CDR1 SGHTA, CDR2 FQGNSA. The ends were cut back, 1 base at V and 8 bases at J, with 11 bases in the middle. The CDR3 length is 13 residues. By share, this clone ranks as medium-sized. In the authors' workflow: Clinicopathological groups supplied CDR3 differences that were used to build a distant-metastasis classifier for papillary thyroid cancer. TCRdb re-called the PCR reads through MiXCR. The V and J calls were determined by TCRdb, not by the authors. The data contain about 4,800 clones, 28% of them singletons. Ahead of thyroid surgery, no patient had received treatment of any kind. This chain joins TRBV7-2 and TRBJ1-2; D is ambiguous. Sequenced: adjacent normal tissue. The sequence came from a female donor with papillary thyroid cancer or a benign thyroid nodule (not recorded which). Some clones in this sample may be carry-over from other donors' samples. As DNA, the CDR3 is TGTGCCAGCAGCTTAGGCAGGTTTGAGGGCTACACCTTC. Translation gives CASSLGRFEGYTF.